This entry concerns a single T cell receptor beta chain. This sample was taken from a study of blood T cell repertoires in COVID-19. The data were produced by immunoSEQ multiplex PCR, yet TCRdb's version contains in-frame clones alone and is incomplete. The sample has fewer than 400,000 clones; around nine tenths are singletons. The CDR3 runs 15 residues. After removal of 6 bases from V and 5 bases from J, the junction contained 8 bases not matched to a gene. Germline V gives CDR1 MNHEY, CDR2 SVGAGI. This chain uses TRBV6-5 with TRBJ2-5; 11 bases align to TRBD1. This sequence originates from a woman between 25 and 40 years old with COVID-19, enrolled during active disease. The sequenced material came from peripheral blood. CDR3 protein: CASSPGTGGFETQYF. The DNA of the CDR3 is TGTGCCAGCAGCCCAGGGACAGGGGGTTTTGAGACCCAGTACTTC.